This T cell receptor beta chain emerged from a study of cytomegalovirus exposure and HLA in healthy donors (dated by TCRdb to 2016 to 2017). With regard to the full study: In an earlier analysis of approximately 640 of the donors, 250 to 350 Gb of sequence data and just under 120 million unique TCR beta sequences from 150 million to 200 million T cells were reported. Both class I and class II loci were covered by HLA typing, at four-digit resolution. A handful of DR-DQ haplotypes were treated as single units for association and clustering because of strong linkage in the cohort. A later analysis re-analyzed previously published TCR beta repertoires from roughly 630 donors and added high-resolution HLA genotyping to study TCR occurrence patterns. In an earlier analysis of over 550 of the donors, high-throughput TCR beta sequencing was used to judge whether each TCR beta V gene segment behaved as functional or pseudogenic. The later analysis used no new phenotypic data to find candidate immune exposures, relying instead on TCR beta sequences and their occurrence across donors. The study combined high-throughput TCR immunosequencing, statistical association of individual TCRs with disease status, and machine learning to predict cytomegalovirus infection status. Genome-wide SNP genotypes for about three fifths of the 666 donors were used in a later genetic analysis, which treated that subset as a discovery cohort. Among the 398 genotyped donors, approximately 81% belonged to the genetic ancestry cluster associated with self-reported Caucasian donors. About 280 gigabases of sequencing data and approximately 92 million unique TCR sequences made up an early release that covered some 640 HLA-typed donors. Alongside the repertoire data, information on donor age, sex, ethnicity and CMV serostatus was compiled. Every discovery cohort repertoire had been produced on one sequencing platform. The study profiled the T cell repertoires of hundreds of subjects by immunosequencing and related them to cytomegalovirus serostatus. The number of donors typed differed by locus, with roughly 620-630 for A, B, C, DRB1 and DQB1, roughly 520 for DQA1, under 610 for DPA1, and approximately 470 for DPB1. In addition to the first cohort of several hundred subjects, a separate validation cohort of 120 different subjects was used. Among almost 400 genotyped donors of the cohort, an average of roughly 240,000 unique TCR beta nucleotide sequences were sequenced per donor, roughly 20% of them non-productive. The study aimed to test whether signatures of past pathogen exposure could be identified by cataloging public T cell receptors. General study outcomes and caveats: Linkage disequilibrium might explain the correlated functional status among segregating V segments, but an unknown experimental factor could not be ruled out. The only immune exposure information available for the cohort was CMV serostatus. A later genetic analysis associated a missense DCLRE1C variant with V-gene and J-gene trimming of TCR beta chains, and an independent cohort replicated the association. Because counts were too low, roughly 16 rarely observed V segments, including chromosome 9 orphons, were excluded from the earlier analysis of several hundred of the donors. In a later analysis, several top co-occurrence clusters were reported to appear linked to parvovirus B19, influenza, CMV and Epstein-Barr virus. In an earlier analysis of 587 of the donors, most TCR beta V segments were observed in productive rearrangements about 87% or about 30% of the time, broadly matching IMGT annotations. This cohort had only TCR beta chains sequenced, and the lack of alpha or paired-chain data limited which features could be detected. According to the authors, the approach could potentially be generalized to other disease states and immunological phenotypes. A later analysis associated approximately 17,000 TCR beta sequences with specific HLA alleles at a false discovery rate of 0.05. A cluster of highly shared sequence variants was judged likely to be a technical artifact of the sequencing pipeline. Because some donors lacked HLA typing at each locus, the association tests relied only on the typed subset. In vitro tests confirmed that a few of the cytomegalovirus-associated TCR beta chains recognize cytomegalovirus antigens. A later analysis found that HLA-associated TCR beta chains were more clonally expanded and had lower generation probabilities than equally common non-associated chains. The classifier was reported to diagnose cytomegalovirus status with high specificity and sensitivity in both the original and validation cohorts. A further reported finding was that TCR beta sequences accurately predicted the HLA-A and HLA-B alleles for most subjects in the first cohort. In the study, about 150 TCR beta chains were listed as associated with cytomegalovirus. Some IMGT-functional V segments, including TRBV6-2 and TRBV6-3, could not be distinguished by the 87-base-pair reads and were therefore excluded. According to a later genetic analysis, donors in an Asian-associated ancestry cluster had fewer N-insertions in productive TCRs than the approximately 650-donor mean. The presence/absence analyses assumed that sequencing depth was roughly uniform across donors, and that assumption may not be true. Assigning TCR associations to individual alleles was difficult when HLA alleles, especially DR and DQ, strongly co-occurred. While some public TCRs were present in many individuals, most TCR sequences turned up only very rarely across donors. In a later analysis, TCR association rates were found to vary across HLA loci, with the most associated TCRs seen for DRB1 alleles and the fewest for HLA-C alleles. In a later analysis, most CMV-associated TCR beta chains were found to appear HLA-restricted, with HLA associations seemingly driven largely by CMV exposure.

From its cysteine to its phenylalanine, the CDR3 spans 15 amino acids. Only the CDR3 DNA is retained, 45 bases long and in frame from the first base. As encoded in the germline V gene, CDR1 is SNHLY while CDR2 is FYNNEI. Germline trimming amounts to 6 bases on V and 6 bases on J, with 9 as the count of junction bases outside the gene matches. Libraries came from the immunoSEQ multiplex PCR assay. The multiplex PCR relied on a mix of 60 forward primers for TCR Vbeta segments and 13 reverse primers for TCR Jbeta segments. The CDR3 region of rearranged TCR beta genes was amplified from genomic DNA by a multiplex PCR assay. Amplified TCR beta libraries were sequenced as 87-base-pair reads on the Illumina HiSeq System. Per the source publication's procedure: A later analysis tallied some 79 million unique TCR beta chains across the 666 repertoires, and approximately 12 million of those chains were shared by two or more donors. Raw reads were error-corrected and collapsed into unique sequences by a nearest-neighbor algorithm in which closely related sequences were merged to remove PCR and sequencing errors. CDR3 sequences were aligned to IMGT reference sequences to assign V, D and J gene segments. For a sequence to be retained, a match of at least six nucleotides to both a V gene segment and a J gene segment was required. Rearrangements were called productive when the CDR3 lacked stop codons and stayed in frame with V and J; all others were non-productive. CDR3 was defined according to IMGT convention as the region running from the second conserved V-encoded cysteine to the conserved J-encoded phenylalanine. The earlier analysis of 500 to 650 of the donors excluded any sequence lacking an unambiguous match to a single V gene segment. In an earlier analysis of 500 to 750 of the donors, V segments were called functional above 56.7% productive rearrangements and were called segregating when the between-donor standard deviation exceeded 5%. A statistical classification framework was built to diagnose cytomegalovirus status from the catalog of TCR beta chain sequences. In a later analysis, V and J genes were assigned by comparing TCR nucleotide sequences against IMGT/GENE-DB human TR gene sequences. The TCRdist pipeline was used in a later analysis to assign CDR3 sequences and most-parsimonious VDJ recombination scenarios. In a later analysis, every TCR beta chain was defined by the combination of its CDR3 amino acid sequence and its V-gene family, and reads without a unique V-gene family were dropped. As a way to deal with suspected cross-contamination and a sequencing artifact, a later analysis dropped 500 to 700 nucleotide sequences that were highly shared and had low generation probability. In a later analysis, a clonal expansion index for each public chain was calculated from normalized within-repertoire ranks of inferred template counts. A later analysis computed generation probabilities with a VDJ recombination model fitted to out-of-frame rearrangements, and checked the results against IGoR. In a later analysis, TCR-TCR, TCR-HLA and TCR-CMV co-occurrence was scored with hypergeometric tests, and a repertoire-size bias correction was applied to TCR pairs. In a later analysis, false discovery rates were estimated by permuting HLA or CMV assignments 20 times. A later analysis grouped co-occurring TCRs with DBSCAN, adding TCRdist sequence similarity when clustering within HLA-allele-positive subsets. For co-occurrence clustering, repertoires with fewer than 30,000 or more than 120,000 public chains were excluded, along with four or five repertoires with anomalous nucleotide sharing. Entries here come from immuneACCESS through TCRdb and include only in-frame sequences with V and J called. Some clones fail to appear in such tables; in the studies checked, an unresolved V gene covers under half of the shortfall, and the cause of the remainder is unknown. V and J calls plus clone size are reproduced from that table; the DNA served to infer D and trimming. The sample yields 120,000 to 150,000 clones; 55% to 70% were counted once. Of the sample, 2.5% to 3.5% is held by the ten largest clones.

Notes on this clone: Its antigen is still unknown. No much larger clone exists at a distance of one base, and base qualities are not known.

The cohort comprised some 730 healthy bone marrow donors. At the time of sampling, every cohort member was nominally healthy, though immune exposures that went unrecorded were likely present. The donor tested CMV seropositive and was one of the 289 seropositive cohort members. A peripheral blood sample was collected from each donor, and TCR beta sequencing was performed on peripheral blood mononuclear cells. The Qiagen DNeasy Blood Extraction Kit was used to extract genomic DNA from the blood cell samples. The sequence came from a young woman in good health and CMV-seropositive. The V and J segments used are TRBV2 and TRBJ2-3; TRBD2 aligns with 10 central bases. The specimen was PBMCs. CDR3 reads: CASRGLAVPGDTQYF. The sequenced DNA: TGTGCCAGCAGAGGACTAGCGGTCCCGGGGGATACGCAGTATTTT.